The 21 T cell receptor beta chains below were found in one sample sequenced in a study of cytomegalovirus exposure and HLA in healthy donors. With 60 Vbeta and 13 Jbeta primers, the PCR was carried out. The repertoire was sequenced with immunoSEQ multiplex PCR; TCRdb's copy has only in-frame clones and lacks some. The sample holds 45,000 to 55,000 clones. The sample was PBMCs. The receptor set was obtained from a woman in her 50s in good health and CMV-seropositive.

The chain carries TRBV4-2 and TRBJ1-3; 9 positions match TRBD1. V dropped 1 base and J dropped 3; count of bases not matched to a gene: 7. The CDR3 sequence is 17 residues long. Germline CDR1 is LGHNA and CDR2 is YNFKEQ. The CDR3 coding sequence is TGTGCCAGCAGCCAAGCTGGACAGGGGAAGGGTGGAAACACCATATATTTT. Amino acid sequence: CASSQAGQGKGGNTIYF.

The CDR3 reads CASSERGTRELGTQYF. The CDR3 DNA follows: TGTGCCAGCAGTGAACGGGGCACCCGGGAGCTCGGGACCCAGTACTTC. The rearrangement joins TRBV6-1 to TRBJ2-5, with D possibly matching TRBD2 (6 bases). The CDR3 contains 16 residues. V was trimmed by 2 bases and J by 7 bases, leaving 20 bases between them. CDR1 is MNHNS, CDR2 SASEGT, per germline.

DNA for the CDR3: TGCGCCAGTTCCCGGGACACCTCCTACGAGCAGTACTTC. The encoded protein is CASSRDTSYEQYF. V gene TRBV4-1 combines with J gene TRBJ2-7; possible D gene TRBD1, 6 bases. The CDR3 spans 13 residues. Per the germline V gene, CDR1 is MGHRA and CDR2 is YSYEKL. V shed 9 bases and J shed 0 bases, with 12 bases lying between them.

This chain uses TRBV19 with TRBJ2-6; D is unclear. Trimming removed 1 base at V and 0 bases at J, with 7 bases between. Germline lookup yields CDR1 LNHDA and CDR2 SQIVND (reference sequence). CDR3 length: 16 residues. CDR3 amino acids: CASSIGAVSGANVLTF. The CDR3 bases are TGTGCCAGTAGTATAGGGGCCGTCTCTGGGGCCAACGTCCTGACTTTC.

Comment on this clone: Germline is not matched at one junction end, which may reflect a read error. Other DNA sequences in this specimen translate into the identical CDR3. The chain recombines TRBV7-9 with TRBJ1-6; D uncertain. Germline V gene sequence: CDR1 SEHNR, CDR2 FQNEAQ (reference sequence). The CDR3 is 15 amino acids. This CDR3 is CASSQDAGSNSPLHF. The CDR3 DNA reads as TGCGCCAGCAGCCAAGATGCAGGCTCGAATTCACCCCTCCACTTT.

The chain combines TRBV9 with TRBJ2-1, with D uncertain. V was shortened by 0 bases and J by 6 bases, with 4 bases between the two germline ends. Germline CDR1 and CDR2: SGDLS and YYNGEE. The CDR3 runs 12 residues. Here the CDR3 DNA reads TGTGCCAGCAGCGTAGATCGCAATGAGCAGTTCTTC. Translating it yields CASSVDRNEQFF.

The J gene is TRBJ2-6, the V gene TRBV28; 11 bases line up with TRBD1. There are 18 residues in the CDR3. Germline CDR1 reads MDHEN; CDR2 reads SYDVKM. Trimming removed 3 bases from V and 0 bases from J; junction bases left unmatched: 4. CDR3 amino acids: CASSFSGTGGSGANVLTF. Written as DNA, the CDR3 is TGTGCCAGCAGTTTCTCCGGGACAGGGGGCTCTGGGGCCAACGTCCTGACTTTC.

The chain is built from TRBV7-2 and TRBJ2-5, with D possibly being TRBD2 (5 bases). The germline gives CDR1 SGHTA, CDR2 FQGNSA. The CDR3 is 12 residues long. V gave up 0 bases and J gave up 12 bases, with 11 bases separating them. The CDR3 here is CASSLALAQEYF. CDR3 bases: TGTGCCAGCAGCTTAGCGCTAGCCCAGGAGTACTTC.

This chain joins TRBV6-6 and TRBJ1-6; 8 nucleotides line up with TRBD1. This CDR3 has 15 residues. Germline CDR1 and CDR2: MNHNY and SVGAGI (reference sequence). The V and J ends lost 2 bases and 7 bases, in that order; junction bases with no gene match: 4. CDR3 DNA sequence: TGTGCCAGCAGTTACCAGGACAGGGCCAATTCACCCCTCCACTTT. Amino acid sequence: CASSYQDRANSPLHF.

The CDR3 here is CASSFYRAGGYTF. The CDR3 DNA is TGTGCCAGCAGCTTCTACAGGGCGGGTGGCTACACCTTC. The chain links TRBV5-6 to TRBJ1-2, with a possible D match to TRBD1 (6 bases). Germline assignment: CDR1 SGHDT and CDR2 YYEEEE. The V end lost 2 bases, the J end lost 7 bases, and 12 bases lay between the germline ends. This CDR3 region has 13 residues.

The chain uses TRBV9 and TRBJ1-4; the D gene is possibly TRBD1 (5 bases). The germline gives CDR1 SGDLS, CDR2 YYNGEE. There are 15 residues in the CDR3. With 0 bases removed from V and 10 bases from J, the gap between germline ends came to 16 bases. The CDR3 loop reads CASSVEGTPSGKLFF. Here the CDR3 DNA reads TGTGCCAGCAGCGTAGAGGGGACTCCTTCTGGAAAACTGTTTTTT.

The chain couples TRBV30 to TRBJ2-4, with D perhaps TRBD1 (5 bases). Germline CDR1 is GTSNPN and CDR2 is SVGIG (reference sequence). The CDR3 totals 12 residues. The V gene lost 4 bases and the J gene lost 3 bases, with 7 bases spanning the gap. DNA of the CDR3: TGTGCCTGGAAGACAGTCAAAAACATTCAGTACTTC. Translated, it gives CAWKTVKNIQYF.

The V and J genes are TRBV5-1 and TRBJ2-3; D ambiguous. Germline CDR1 reads SGHRS; CDR2 reads YFSETQ. CDR3 size: 14 residues. The ends were cut back, 1 base at V and 6 bases at J, with 12 bases in the middle. CDR3 nucleotide sequence: TGCGCCAGCAGCTTGTTAGCCAGTCGGGATACGCAGTATTTT. This sequence encodes CASSLLASRDTQYF.

The chain employs TRBV7-2 and TRBJ2-2, with D maybe TRBD2 (6 bases). CDR1 and CDR2 (germline): SGHTA, FQGNSA. V lost 5 bases, J lost 0 bases, and 16 bases lay in between. The CDR3 runs 17 residues. Here the CDR3 reads CASSQRGAGSNTGELFF. The CDR3 nucleotides are TGTGCCAGCAGCCAACGCGGGGCAGGGTCGAACACCGGGGAGCTGTTTTTT.

This chain uses TRBV9 with TRBJ2-1, with 7 bases matching TRBD2. This CDR3 is built from 15 residues. V lost 2 bases to trimming and J lost 9 bases; unmatched junction nucleotides: 11. Germline V gives CDR1 SGDLS, CDR2 YYNGEE. The CDR3 nucleotides are TGTGCCAGCAGCGTTACTAGCGCGCCATCCCTTGAGCAGTTCTTC. It yields the protein CASSVTSAPSLEQFF.

The chain employs TRBV6-1 and TRBJ2-7; TRBD1 matches at 11 bases. Trimming removed 2 bases from V and 2 bases from J; junction bases left unmatched: 2. Germline assignment: CDR1 MNHNS and CDR2 SASEGT. The length of the CDR3 is 15 residues. The CDR3 sequence: CASSESDRGPYEQYF. CDR3 DNA sequence: TGTGCCAGCAGTGAATCGGACAGGGGGCCCTACGAGCAGTACTTC.

This chain links TRBV6-6 with TRBJ2-7, with D maybe TRBD2 (5 bases). Per germline, CDR1 MNHNY and CDR2 SVGAGI (reference sequence). This CDR3 has 12 residues. Deletions cut 5 bases from V and 4 bases from J, with 9 bases between. The CDR3 sequence is CASSPSGYEQYF. In nucleotides, the CDR3 is TGTGCCAGCAGTCCTTCGGGGTACGAGCAGTACTTC.

The V gene is TRBV5-1, the J gene TRBJ1-2, with 12 bases identical to TRBD1. J lost 0 bases, V lost 3 bases, and 3 bases had no gene match. Germline V gene lookup returns CDR1 SGHRS and CDR2 YFSETQ. The CDR3 is 16 residues long. This chain's CDR3 is CASSSGQGATNYGYTF. The CDR3 nucleotides read TGCGCCAGCAGCTCGGGACAGGGGGCAACTAACTATGGCTACACCTTC. Filled out from reference TRBV5-1 and TRBJ1-2, the complete variable domain reads KAGVTQTPRYLIKTRGQQVTLSCSPISGHRSVSWYQQTPGQGLQFLFEYFSETQRNKGNFPGRFSGRQFSNSRSEMNVSTLELGDSALYLCASSSGQGATNYGYTFGSGTRLTVV.

The chain joins TRBV29-1 to TRBJ2-7; D unresolved. The V end was cut by 4 bases, the J end by 1 base, with 8 bases between. CDR1 and CDR2 (germline): SQVTM, ANQGSEA. The CDR3 sequence is 12 residues long. For the CDR3, the DNA is TGCAGCGTTGGTGCGACTTCCTACGAGCAGTACTTC. Its protein product is CSVGATSYEQYF.

The rearrangement uses TRBV5-8 and TRBJ1-5; TRBD1 agrees at 9 bases. Germline loops: CDR1 SGHTS, CDR2 YDEGEE. The CDR3 has 15 residues. J gave up 6 bases and V 4 bases, and 8 bases lay outside the gene matches. CDR3 in amino acids: CASSRWGQGGQPQHF. The CDR3 coding sequence is TGTGCCAGCAGCAGATGGGGACAGGGCGGTCAGCCCCAGCATTTT.

In nucleotides, the CDR3 is TGTGCCGTCAGTGGACAGGACGAGTGGGGGGTAATCACAGATACGCAGTATTTT. Translating gives CAVSGQDEWGVITDTQYF. This chain links TRBV7-2 with TRBJ2-3, with a tentative D call TRBD1 (7 bases). V lost 11 bases and J 2 bases, leaving 29 bases between the germline ends. This CDR3 is 18 amino acids long. From germline, CDR1 is SGHTA and CDR2 FQGNSA.